The TCR beta chain described here comes from a study of OX40 agonist ivuxolimab in advanced cancers. Turning to the study itself: The diagnoses of dose-escalation patients were hepatocellular carcinoma, melanoma, renal cell or head and neck cancer. General study findings and limits: Expanded clones were, on average, more numerous in CD8+ T cells than in CD4+.

Sequencing used immunoSEQ multiplex PCR; TCRdb keeps in-frame clones, though not all of them. The sample shows some 75,000 clones, around nine tenths of them seen only once. With regard to this clone: Antigen specificity is unknown.

This CDR3 is built from 15 residues. V was pared by 4 bases and J by 4 bases, with 18 bases between. Germline V CDR1 and CDR2: SGHRS, YFSETQ. J is TRBJ2-7 and V is TRBV5-1, with D perhaps TRBD2 (6 bases). The source was CD4+ or CD8+ T cells sorted from blood, collected in a trial of the OX40 agonist ivuxolimab. This clonotype was sampled from an adult with an advanced solid tumor such as melanoma, head and neck, liver or kidney cancer. CDR3 sequence reads: CASSLQGGGPYEQYF. Here the CDR3 DNA reads TGCGCCAGCAGCCTCCAGGGAGGAGGCCCTTACGAGCAGTACTTC.